Each of the 13 T cell receptor beta chains below was sequenced from the same sample in a study of OX40 agonist ivuxolimab in advanced cancers. Sequenced by immunoSEQ multiplex PCR; TCRdb stores in-frame clones only, minus some. The repertoire consists of 12,000 to 15,000 clones, with about 77% occurring once and the leading ten covering roughly 36%. The source material was CD4+ or CD8+ T cells sorted from blood, sampled in a trial of the OX40 agonist ivuxolimab. These receptors all come from an adult with an advanced solid tumor such as melanoma, head and neck, liver or kidney cancer.

This chain links TRBV15 with TRBJ1-4; D is unresolved. V was cut by 5 bases and J by 0 bases, with 19 bases left in between. This CDR3 has 18 residues. Germline V CDR1 and CDR2: LNHNV, YYDKDF (reference sequence). Written as DNA, the CDR3 is TGTGCCACCAGCGCCTTGGCGCAGAAGAAAGCAACTAATGAAAAACTGTTTTTT. Protein product: CATSALAQKKATNEKLFF. Based on the CDR3 plus reference TRBV15 and TRBJ1-4, the full variable domain is DAMVIQNPRYQVTQFGKPVTLSCSQTLNHNVMYWYQQKSSQAPKLLFHYYDKDFNNEADTPDNFQSRRPNTSFCFLDIRSPGLGDTAMYLCATSALAQKKATNEKLFFGSGTQLSVL.

This clone appeared once. This chain links TRBV27 with TRBJ1-5, with 11 bases that match TRBD1. The ends lost 5 bases at V and 6 bases at J; junction bases unmatched: 6. The CDR3 runs to 15 residues. Germline values: CDR1 MNHEY, CDR2 SMNVEV (reference sequence). CDR3 DNA sequence: TGTGCCAGCAGTCAGGGACAGGGGGACCGTCAGCCCCAGCATTTT. Its translation is CASSQGQGDRQPQHF.

V and J are TRBV5-1 and TRBJ2-1, with a possible D match to TRBD1 (6 bases). This CDR3 is built from 15 residues. From germline, CDR1 is SGHRS and CDR2 YFSETQ. V was pared by 1 base and J by 9 bases, with 17 bases between. In DNA, the CDR3 is TGCGCCAGCAGCTTGCGGGACACGGGAATCAGTGAGCAGTTCTTC. Translated: CASSLRDTGISEQFF. Drawing the rest from reference TRBV5-1 and TRBJ2-1, the complete variable domain is KAGVTQTPRYLIKTRGQQVTLSCSPISGHRSVSWYQQTPGQGLQFLFEYFSETQRNKGNFPGRFSGRQFSNSRSEMNVSTLELGDSALYLCASSLRDTGISEQFFGPGTRLTVL.

The CDR3 loop reads CATSRDETIQIQETQYF. The DNA for the CDR3 is TGTGCCACCAGCAGAGATGAAACTATACAGATCCAAGAGACCCAGTACTTC. The chain couples TRBV15 to TRBJ2-5; D call uncertain. This CDR3 has 17 residues. Trimming cost V 0 bases and J 1 base, with 15 bases left between them. From germline, CDR1 is LNHNV and CDR2 YYDKDF (reference sequence).

This clone was counted a few times. CDR3 nucleotide sequence: TGTGCCACAGGGGGAGCCCGGGTACAGGAGACCCAGTACTTC. Translating gives CATGGARVQETQYF. The V and J genes are TRBV6-6 and TRBJ2-5; TRBD1 matches at 7 bases. The CDR3 runs to 14 residues. Germline V gene lookup returns CDR1 MNHNY and CDR2 SVGAGI (reference sequence). V dropped 10 bases and J dropped 5; count of bases not matched to a gene: 13.

The table lists this clone with a count of one. This sequence joins TRBV19 and TRBJ2-7; 8 positions agree with TRBD2. Germline loops: CDR1 LNHDA, CDR2 SQIVND (reference sequence). V dropped 6 bases and J dropped 3; count of bases not matched to a gene: 10. The CDR3 is made up of 15 amino acids. CDR3 coding DNA: TGTGCCAGTAGAAGGGCGGGGGGTGAGATCTACGAGCAGTACTTC. Its protein product is CASRRAGGEIYEQYF.

The gene calls are TRBV6-5 and TRBJ2-1; maybe TRBD2 (5 bases). Germline lookup yields CDR1 MNHEY and CDR2 SVGAGI. V shed 6 bases and J shed 7 bases, with 19 bases lying between them. CDR3 length: 15 residues. The CDR3 loop reads CASSHDRRAENEQFF. In DNA form, the CDR3 reads TGTGCCAGCAGCCACGACCGGCGGGCAGAAAATGAGCAGTTCTTC.

V and J are TRBV5-6 and TRBJ2-1; 11 nucleotides align to TRBD1. Per the germline V gene, CDR1 is SGHDT and CDR2 is YYEEEE. CDR3 length: 14 residues. Unmatched junction bases numbered 5, after V lost 3 bases and J lost 9 bases. CDR3 coding DNA: TGTGCCAGCAGCTGGGGACAGGGGGGAATTGAGCAGTTCTTC. This translates into CASSWGQGGIEQFF.

V is TRBV11-2 and J is TRBJ2-7; D might be TRBD1 (6 bases). The V gene lost 3 bases and the J gene lost 0 bases, with 9 bases spanning the gap. The CDR3 length is 14 residues. CDR1 is SGHAT, CDR2 FQNNGV, per germline. The CDR3 coding sequence is TGTGCCAGCAGCTTGGGGGCCCACTCCTACGAGCAGTACTTC. As protein: CASSLGAHSYEQYF.

The rearrangement uses TRBV9 and TRBJ2-5; 11 bases are a match to TRBD1. The DNA end favors TRBJ2-7, so the J call may be wrong. This CDR3 is built from 14 residues. Germline V lookup: CDR1 SGDLS, CDR2 YYNGEE. CDR3 amino acids: CASSVGQGADEQYF. The CDR3 DNA sequence: TGTGCCAGCAGCGTCGGACAGGGGGCCGACGAGCAGTACTTC.

The chain joins TRBV5-4 to TRBJ2-1; 7 bases agree with TRBD1. Germline CDR1 SGHNT, CDR2 YYREEE (reference sequence). CDR3 length: 14 residues. Trimming at V came to 0 bases and at J to 7 bases, leaving 4 bases not matched to a gene. CDR3 coding DNA: TGTGCCAGCAGCTTGGGGGACAGTAGAAATGAGCAGTTCTTC. As protein: CASSLGDSRNEQFF. Looking up the rest from reference TRBV5-4 and TRBJ2-1 gives the full variable domain: ETGVTQSPTHLIKTRGQQVTLRCSSQSGHNTVSWYQQALGQGPQFIFQYYREEENGRGNFPPRFSGLQFPNYSSELNVNALELDDSALYLCASSLGDSRNEQFFGPGTRLTVL.

The rearrangement joins TRBV4-3 to TRBJ2-7; 12 nucleotides align to TRBD2. The CDR3 has 18 residues. Trimming at V came to 0 bases and at J to 1 base, leaving 7 bases not matched to a gene. CDR1 is LGHNA, CDR2 YSLEER, per germline. DNA for the CDR3: TGCGCCAGCAGCCAAGATCCGACTAGCGGGGGCCTTTCCTACGAGCAGTACTTC. The encoded protein is CASSQDPTSGGLSYEQYF.

The V and J genes are TRBV4-1 and TRBJ2-7, with D tentatively TRBD2 (5 bases). The V end lost 0 bases, the J end lost 0 bases, and 9 bases lay between the germline ends. The CDR3 length is 15 residues. Per the germline V gene, CDR1 is MGHRA and CDR2 is YSYEKL. CDR3 DNA: TGCGCCAGCAGCCAAGATAGCGAAGACTCCTACGAGCAGTACTTC. It encodes CASSQDSEDSYEQYF.